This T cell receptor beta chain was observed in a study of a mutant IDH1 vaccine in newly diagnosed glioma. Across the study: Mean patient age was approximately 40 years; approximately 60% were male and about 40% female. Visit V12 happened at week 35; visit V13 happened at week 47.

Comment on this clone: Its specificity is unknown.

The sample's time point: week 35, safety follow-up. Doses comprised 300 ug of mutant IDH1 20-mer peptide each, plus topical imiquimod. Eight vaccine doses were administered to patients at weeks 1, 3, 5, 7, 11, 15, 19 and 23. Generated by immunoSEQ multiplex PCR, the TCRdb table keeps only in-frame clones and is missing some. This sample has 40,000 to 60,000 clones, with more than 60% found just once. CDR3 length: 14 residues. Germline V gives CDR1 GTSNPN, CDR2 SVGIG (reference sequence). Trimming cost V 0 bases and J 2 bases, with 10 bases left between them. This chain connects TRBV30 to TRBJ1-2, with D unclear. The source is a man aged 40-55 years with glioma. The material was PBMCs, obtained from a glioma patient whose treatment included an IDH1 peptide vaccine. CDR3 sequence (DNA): TGTGCCTGGAGTGTACCCGGACTCAACTATGGCTACACCTTC. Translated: CAWSVPGLNYGYTF.